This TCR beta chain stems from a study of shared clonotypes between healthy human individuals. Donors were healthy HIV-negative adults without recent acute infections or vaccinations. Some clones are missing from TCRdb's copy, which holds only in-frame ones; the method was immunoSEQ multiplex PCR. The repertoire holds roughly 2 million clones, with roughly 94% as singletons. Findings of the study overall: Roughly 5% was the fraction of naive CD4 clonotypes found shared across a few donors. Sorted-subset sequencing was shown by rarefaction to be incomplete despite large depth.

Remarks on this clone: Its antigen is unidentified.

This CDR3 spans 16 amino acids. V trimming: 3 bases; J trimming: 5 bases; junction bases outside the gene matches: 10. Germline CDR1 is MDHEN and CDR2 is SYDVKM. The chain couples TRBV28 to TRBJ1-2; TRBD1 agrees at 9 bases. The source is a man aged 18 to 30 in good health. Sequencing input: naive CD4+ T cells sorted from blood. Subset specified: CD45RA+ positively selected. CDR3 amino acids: CASSFTPGTGRYGYTF. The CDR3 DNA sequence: TGTGCCAGCAGTTTTACCCCCGGGACAGGGAGGTATGGCTACACCTTC.